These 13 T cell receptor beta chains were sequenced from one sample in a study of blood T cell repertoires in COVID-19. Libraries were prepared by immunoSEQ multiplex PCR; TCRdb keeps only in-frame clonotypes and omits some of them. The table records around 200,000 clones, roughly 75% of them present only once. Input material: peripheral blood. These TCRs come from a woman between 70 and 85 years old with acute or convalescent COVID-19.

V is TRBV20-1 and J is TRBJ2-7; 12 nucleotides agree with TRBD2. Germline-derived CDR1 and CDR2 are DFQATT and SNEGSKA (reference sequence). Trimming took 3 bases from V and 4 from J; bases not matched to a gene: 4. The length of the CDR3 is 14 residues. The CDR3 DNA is TGCAGTGCTAGTCAACTAGCGGGAGGATACGAGCAGTACTTC. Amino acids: CSASQLAGGYEQYF.

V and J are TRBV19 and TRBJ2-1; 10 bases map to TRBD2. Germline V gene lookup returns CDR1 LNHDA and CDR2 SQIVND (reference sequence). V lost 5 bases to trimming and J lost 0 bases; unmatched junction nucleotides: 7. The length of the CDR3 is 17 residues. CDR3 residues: CASSRGSGRFSYNEQFF. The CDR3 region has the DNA TGTGCCAGTAGTCGGGGTAGCGGGAGGTTCTCCTACAATGAGCAGTTCTTC.

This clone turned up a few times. The DNA of the CDR3 is TGTGCCTGGACGGGACAAATCAATTCACCCCTCCACTTT. It translates to CAWTGQINSPLHF. V usage is TRBV30 and J usage is TRBJ1-6; TRBD1 might be the D (6 bases). This CDR3 comprises 13 residues. Germline values: CDR1 GTSNPN, CDR2 SVGIG (reference sequence). V was shortened by 4 bases and J by 7 bases, with 11 bases between the two germline ends. Looking up the rest from reference TRBV30 and TRBJ1-6 gives the full variable domain: SQTIHQWPATLVQPVGSPLSLECTVEGTSNPNLYWYRQAAGRGLQLLFYSVGIGQISSEVPQNLSASRPQDRQFILSSKKLLLSDSGFYLCAWTGQINSPLHFGNGTRLTVT.

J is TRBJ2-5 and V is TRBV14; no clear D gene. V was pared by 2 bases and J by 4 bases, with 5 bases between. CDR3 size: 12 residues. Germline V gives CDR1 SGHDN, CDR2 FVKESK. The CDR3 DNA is TGTGCCAGCAGCCAAAACGGAGAGACCCAGTACTTC. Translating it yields CASSQNGETQYF.

The CDR3 DNA sequence: TGTGCCAGCAGCAGCCTCGACAGGGGAGGTTACGAGCAGTACTTC. This gives the protein CASSSLDRGGYEQYF. The chain recombines TRBV6-5 with TRBJ2-7, with 8 bases identical to TRBD1. Germline assignment: CDR1 MNHEY and CDR2 SVGAGI. V was pared by 6 bases and J by 4 bases, with 11 bases of the junction left unmatched. The CDR3 is 15 residues long.

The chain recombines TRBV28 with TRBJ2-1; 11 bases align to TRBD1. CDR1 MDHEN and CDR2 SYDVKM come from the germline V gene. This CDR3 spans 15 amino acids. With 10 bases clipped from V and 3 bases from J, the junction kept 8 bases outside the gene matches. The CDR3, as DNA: TGTGCCACCTGGGCCGGGACAGGGGGCTACAATGAGCAGTTCTTC. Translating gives CATWAGTGGYNEQFF.

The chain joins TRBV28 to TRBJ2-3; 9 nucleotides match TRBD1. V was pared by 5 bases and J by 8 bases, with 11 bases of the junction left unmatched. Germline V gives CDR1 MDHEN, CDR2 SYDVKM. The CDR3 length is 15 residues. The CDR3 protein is CASSRPGQGSGTQYF. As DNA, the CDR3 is TGTGCCAGCAGTCGACCGGGACAGGGTAGTGGTACGCAGTATTTT.

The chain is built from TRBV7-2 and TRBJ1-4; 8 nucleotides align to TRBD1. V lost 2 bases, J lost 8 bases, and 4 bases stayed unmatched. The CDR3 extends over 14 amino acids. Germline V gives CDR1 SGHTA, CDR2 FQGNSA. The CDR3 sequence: CASSLQGAGEKLFF. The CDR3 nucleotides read TGTGCCAGCAGCTTACAGGGGGCTGGAGAAAAACTGTTTTTT.

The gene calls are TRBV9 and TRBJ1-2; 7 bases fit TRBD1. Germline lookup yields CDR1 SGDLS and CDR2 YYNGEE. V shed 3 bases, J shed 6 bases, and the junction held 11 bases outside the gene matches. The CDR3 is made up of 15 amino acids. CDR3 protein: CASSARSQGVDGYTF. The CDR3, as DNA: TGTGCCAGCAGCGCCCGTTCCCAGGGGGTAGATGGCTACACCTTC.

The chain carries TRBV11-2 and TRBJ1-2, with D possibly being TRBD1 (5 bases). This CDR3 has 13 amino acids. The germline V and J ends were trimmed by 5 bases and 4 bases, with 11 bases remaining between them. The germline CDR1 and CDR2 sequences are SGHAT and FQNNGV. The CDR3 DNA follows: TGTGCCAGCAGCCCCGACAGTGTCTATGGCTACACCTTC. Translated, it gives CASSPDSVYGYTF.

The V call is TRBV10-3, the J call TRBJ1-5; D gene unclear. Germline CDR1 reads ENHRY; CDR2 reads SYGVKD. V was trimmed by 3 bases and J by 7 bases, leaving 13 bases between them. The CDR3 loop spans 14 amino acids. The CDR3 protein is CAISEALAIQPQHF. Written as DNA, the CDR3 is TGTGCCATCAGTGAAGCCCTTGCTATACAGCCCCAGCATTTT.

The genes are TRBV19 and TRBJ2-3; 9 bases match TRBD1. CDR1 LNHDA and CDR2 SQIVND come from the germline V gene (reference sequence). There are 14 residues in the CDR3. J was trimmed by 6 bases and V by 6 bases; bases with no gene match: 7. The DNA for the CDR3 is TGTGCCAGTAGCCGGACAGGGGTTGCGGATACGCAGTATTTT. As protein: CASSRTGVADTQYF.

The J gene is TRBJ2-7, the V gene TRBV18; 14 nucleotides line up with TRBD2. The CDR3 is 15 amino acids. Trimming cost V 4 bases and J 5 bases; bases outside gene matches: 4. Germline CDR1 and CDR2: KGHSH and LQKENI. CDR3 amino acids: CASSRGTSGSHEQYF. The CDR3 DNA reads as TGTGCCAGCTCACGTGGGACTAGCGGGAGTCACGAGCAGTACTTC. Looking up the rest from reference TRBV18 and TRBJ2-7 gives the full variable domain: NAGVMQNPRHLVRRRGQEARLRCSPMKGHSHVYWYRQLPEEGLKFMVYLQKENIIDESGMPKERFSAEFPKEGPSILRIQQVVRGDSAAYFCASSRGTSGSHEQYFGPGTRLTVT.